One and the same sample provided the 16 T cell receptor beta chains below, sequenced in a study of regulatory T cells in long-lasting Graves disease (TCRdb year 2021). The time point label corresponds to: persistent/refractory GD, antithyroid drugs over 5 years with positive TRAb. RNA was extracted from PBMCs in TRIzol for both TCR sequencing and RNA sequencing. The method was multiplex PCR. Sequenced on an Illumina HiSeq 4000. To build TCR beta libraries, CDR3 regions were amplified by Arm-PCR using iRepertoire HTBI primers. TCRdb's own reprocessing of the public reads used fastp at Q25 and MiXCR and kept productive beta chains. Every CDR3 protein is listed once, alongside the most common genes and DNA of its rows. The sample includes about 310,000 distinct CDR3 sequences, with around 23% observed a single time. The ten largest clones represent approximately 60% of the sample. The source was peripheral blood mononuclear cells (PBMCs), collected when the disease was refractory, from a patient treated with antithyroid drugs. These receptors were taken from a female donor with Graves disease.

As for this clonotype: This could be a read error, since a much larger clone is one nucleotide away. The chain employs TRBV28 and TRBJ2-2; 8 nucleotides align to TRBD2. Looked up from germline, CDR1 is MDHEN and CDR2 is SYDVKM. The CDR3 spans 15 residues. CDR3: CASRKGLAGTGEPFF. The DNA for the CDR3 is TGTGCCAGCAGGAAAGGACTAGCCGGGACCGGGGAGCCGTTTTTT.

The gene calls are TRBV10-1 and TRBJ2-7, with 7 bases fitting TRBD2. CDR1 is WNHNN and CDR2 is SYGVQD in the germline V gene (reference sequence). The CDR3 contains 14 residues. J lost 5 bases, V lost 5 bases, and 9 bases had no gene match. CDR3 sequence: CASSRLGTTDEQYF. CDR3 sequence (DNA): TGCGCCAGCAGTCGACTGGGGACTACGGACGAGCAGTACTTC.

The sample holds a few counts of this clonotype. This chain joins TRBV20-1 and TRBJ2-5, with 7 bases lining up with TRBD2. Trimming took 1 base from V and 4 from J; bases not matched to a gene: 3. CDR3 length: 13 residues. Germline lookup yields CDR1 DFQATT and CDR2 SNEGSKA (reference sequence). The CDR3 loop reads CSARVPGGETQYF. The CDR3 region has the DNA TGCAGTGCTAGAGTTCCGGGAGGAGAGACCCAGTACTTC.

The chain combines TRBV29-1 with TRBJ1-2; TRBD1 might be the D (5 bases). Trimming took 0 bases from V and 8 from J, leaving 10 bases between them. The CDR3 has 12 amino acids. Germline V lookup: CDR1 SQVTM, CDR2 ANQGSEA. The CDR3 DNA is TGCAGCGTTGAAGACCAGGACATGGGCTACACCTTC. Protein product: CSVEDQDMGYTF.

CDR3: CASSPQGAKNIQYF. The CDR3 DNA reads as TGTGCCAGCAGCCCCCAGGGGGCCAAAAACATTCAGTACTTC. The V gene is TRBV3-1, the J gene TRBJ2-4; D is perhaps TRBD1 (6 bases). Germline CDR1 reads LGHDT; CDR2 reads YNNKEL (reference sequence). CDR3 size: 14 residues. The germline V and J ends were trimmed by 4 bases and 1 base, with 8 bases remaining between them. Using reference TRBV3-1 and TRBJ2-4 for the parts outside the CDR3, the full variable domain is DTAVSQTPKYLVTQMGNDKSIKCEQNLGHDTMYWYKQDSKKFLKIMFSYNNKELIINETVPNRFSPKSPDKAHLNLHINSLELGDSAVYFCASSPQGAKNIQYFGAGTRLSVL.

This rearrangement joins TRBV2 to TRBJ2-3, with 11 bases identical to TRBD2. Per germline, CDR1 SNHLY and CDR2 FYNNEI. The CDR3 loop spans 16 amino acids. V trimming: 5 bases; J trimming: 1 base; junction bases outside the gene matches: 5. The chain's CDR3 is CASSKLAGVGTDTQYF. The DNA of the CDR3 is TGTGCCAGCAGTAAACTAGCGGGAGTGGGCACAGATACGCAGTATTTT.

A note on this clonotype: A far larger clone is off by one base, so a read error is likely. The rearrangement links TRBV9 to TRBJ2-5, with 8 positions matching TRBD1. The CDR3 covers 16 residues. Germline V lookup: CDR1 SGDLS, CDR2 YYNGEE. CDR3 coding DNA: TGTGCCAGCAGCCATAGGACAGGGAGTGTAAGAGAGGCCCAGTACTTC. It is translated as CASSHRTGSVREAQYF.

This chain links TRBV28 with TRBJ1-6; TRBD1 might be the D (6 bases). The CDR3 totals 14 residues. Germline CDR1 and CDR2: MDHEN and SYDVKM. With 5 bases removed from V and 7 bases from J, the gap between germline ends came to 12 bases. The CDR3 loop reads CASSHTGPNSPLHF. The CDR3 region has the DNA TGTGCCAGCAGTCATACAGGGCCCAATTCACCCCTCCACTTT. Filled out from reference TRBV28 and TRBJ1-6, the complete variable domain reads DVKVTQSSRYLVKRTGEKVFLECVQDMDHENMFWYRQDPGLGLRLIYFSYDVKMKEKGDIPEGYSVSREKKERFSLILESASTNQTSMYLCASSHTGPNSPLHFGNGTRLTVT.

The chain employs TRBV30 and TRBJ1-4, with D unresolved. The CDR3 spans 12 residues. The germline V and J ends were trimmed by 7 bases and 12 bases, with 18 bases remaining between them. The germline gives CDR1 GTSNPN, CDR2 SVGIG (reference sequence). Here the CDR3 DNA reads TGTGCCTATGATCCCGGGAGGAGGGAACTGTTTTTT. Encoded protein: CAYDPGRRELFF.

This clonotype has just one count. This likely traces to a read error, being one base from a far larger clone. The V and J genes are TRBV11-2 and TRBJ2-7, with 9 bases identical to TRBD2. Germline V gene sequence: CDR1 SGHAT, CDR2 FQNNGV. The CDR3 loop spans 15 amino acids. Trimming removed 0 bases from V and 3 bases from J; junction bases left unmatched: 3. CDR3 amino acids: CASSLDGTSFYEQYF. The CDR3 DNA follows: TGTGCCAGCAGCTTAGACGGGACTAGCTTCTACGAGCAGTACTTC.

V gene TRBV5-5 combines with J gene TRBJ1-1, with a tentative D call TRBD1 (6 bases). The CDR3 length is 17 residues. Germline assignment: CDR1 SGHKS and CDR2 YYEKEE (reference sequence). V was clipped by 4 bases and J by 0 bases, with 19 bases between them. Here the CDR3 DNA reads TGTGCCAGCAGCCCCCCCGGGGGGGCCCCCTTGAACACTGAAGCTTTCTTT. This sequence encodes CASSPPGGAPLNTEAFF. The whole variable domain, filled in from reference TRBV5-5 and TRBJ1-1, reads DAGVTQSPTHLIKTRGQQVTLRCSPISGHKSVSWYQQVLGQGPQFIFQYYEKEERGRGNFPDRFSARQFPNYSSELNVNALLLGDSALYLCASSPPGGAPLNTEAFFGQGTRLTVV.

The table lists this clonotype with many counts. The genes are TRBV28 and TRBJ2-7, with D possibly being TRBD1 (5 bases). Trimming cost V 3 bases and J 0 bases, with 6 bases left between them. CDR1 MDHEN and CDR2 SYDVKM come from the germline V gene. CDR3 length: 13 amino acids. The CDR3 region has the DNA TGTGCCAGCAGTTTGACAGACTCCTACGAGCAGTACTTC. Its translation: CASSLTDSYEQYF. Filled out from reference TRBV28 and TRBJ2-7, the complete variable domain reads DVKVTQSSRYLVKRTGEKVFLECVQDMDHENMFWYRQDPGLGLRLIYFSYDVKMKEKGDIPEGYSVSREKKERFSLILESASTNQTSMYLCASSLTDSYEQYFGPGTRLTVT.

Only a few counts were recorded for this clonotype. Being one base from a much bigger clone, this may be a read error. The rearrangement uses TRBV27 and TRBJ1-1; a weak D match, TRBD1 (5 bases). The CDR3 spans 15 residues. With 2 bases removed from V and 3 bases from J, the gap between germline ends came to 13 bases. Germline V gene sequence: CDR1 MNHEY, CDR2 SMNVEV (reference sequence). CDR3 loop: CASSLRSRGDTEAFF. CDR3 coding DNA: TGTGCCAGCAGTTTACGGTCCCGGGGGGACACTGAAGCTTTCTTT.

This clonotype occurred many times. The chain is built from TRBV18 and TRBJ2-7; a possible D gene is TRBD1 (6 bases). Between the trimmed V and J ends, which lost 4 bases and 3 bases, there was a span of 16 bases. This CDR3 is built from 15 residues. CDR1 and CDR2 from the germline V gene are KGHSH and LQKENI. The CDR3 DNA is TGTGCCAGCTCACAAACTGTGGGACAAGACTACGAGCAGTACTTC. Its translation is CASSQTVGQDYEQYF.

This clonotype has only a few counts. This rearrangement joins TRBV4-3 to TRBJ2-7, with TRBD2 identical over 9 bases. V lost 3 bases to trimming and J lost 3 bases; unmatched junction nucleotides: 3. The CDR3 spans 14 residues. Germline lookup yields CDR1 LGHNA and CDR2 YSLEER. The CDR3 here is CASSQGTSSYEQYF. The DNA for the CDR3 is TGCGCCAGCAGCCAGGGGACTAGCAGCTACGAGCAGTACTTC.

This clonotype came up many times. The chain links TRBV12-3 or TRBV12-4 to TRBJ2-5; 12 bases agree with TRBD2. The junction had 9 bases not matched to a gene; V was cut back by 2 bases and J by 5 bases. The CDR3 has 17 residues. CDR3 DNA sequence: TGTGCCAGCAGTTTAATGGCTAGCGGGAGGGCCCAGGAGACCCAGTACTTC. It encodes CASSLMASGRAQETQYF.